What follows are 12 T cell receptor beta chains derived from one specimen sequenced in a study of shared clonotypes between healthy human individuals. The protocol was immunoSEQ multiplex PCR, while the TCRdb copy is restricted to in-frame clones and leaves out a portion. The data show over a million clones, 95% to 99% seen once. Sequencing was performed on naive CD4+ T cells sorted from blood. Described subset: CD45RA+ positively selected. These receptors were obtained from a man aged 30-40 years in good health.

The V call is TRBV18, the J call TRBJ2-2; 7 positions agree with TRBD2. This CDR3 is built from 14 residues. The germline V gene encodes CDR1 KGHSH and CDR2 LQKENI. V lost 5 bases to trimming and J lost 4 bases; unmatched junction nucleotides: 4. CDR3 loop: CASSGASGTGELFF. The CDR3 DNA is TGTGCCAGCTCAGGGGCTAGCGGCACCGGGGAGCTGTTTTTT.

The chain links TRBV27 to TRBJ2-3; tentative D call: TRBD2 (6 bases). The germline V gene has CDR1 MNHEY and CDR2 SMNVEV (reference sequence). There are 18 residues in the CDR3. V gave up 5 bases and J gave up 4 bases, with 25 bases separating them. CDR3 DNA sequence: TGTGCCAGCAGTGAAAGTTTCGCCGGGACTTTCCCCCCAGATACGCAGTATTTT. Translation gives CASSESFAGTFPPDTQYF.

The chain uses TRBV10-3 and TRBJ2-7; 8 bases are a match to TRBD1. The CDR3 runs 14 residues. V was clipped by 6 bases and J by 2 bases; unmatched bases: 6. CDR1 is ENHRY and CDR2 is SYGVKD in the germline V gene. The CDR3 nucleotides are TGTGCCATCAGCGGACAGGGACAAGCCTACGAGCAGTACTTC. It is translated as CAISGQGQAYEQYF.

In its sample, this clone was seen once. The J gene is TRBJ2-7, the V gene TRBV4-2; 10 positions agree with TRBD2. In germline, CDR1 is LGHNA, CDR2 YNFKEQ. The CDR3 is 16 residues long. With 0 bases clipped from V and 3 bases from J, the junction kept 5 bases outside the gene matches. This CDR3 is CASSQDELAGVYEQYF. As DNA, the CDR3 is TGTGCCAGCAGCCAAGATGAGCTAGCGGGGGTCTACGAGCAGTACTTC.

This clone came up once. The rearrangement links TRBV10-2 to TRBJ2-2; possibly TRBD1 for D (5 bases). The CDR3 extends over 18 amino acids. Germline-derived CDR1 and CDR2 are WSHSY and SAAADI. V lost 2 bases and J lost 0, with 16 bases in between. The CDR3 here is CASSETPPGPPNTGELFF. DNA for the CDR3: TGCGCCAGCAGTGAGACGCCTCCAGGGCCTCCGAACACCGGGGAGCTGTTTTTT.

This chain joins TRBV7-9 and TRBJ2-2; no clear D gene. This CDR3 has 14 residues. In germline, CDR1 is SEHNR, CDR2 FQNEAQ (reference sequence). V lost 2 bases to trimming and J lost 3 bases, with 7 bases between them. In DNA, the CDR3 is TGTGCCAGCAGCTTATCCGTCTACACCGGGGAGCTGTTTTTT. As protein: CASSLSVYTGELFF.

This chain links TRBV2 with TRBJ2-3; D gene ambiguous. The CDR3 is 12 amino acids. Per the germline V gene, CDR1 is SNHLY and CDR2 is FYNNEI. V was trimmed by 5 bases and J by 6 bases, leaving 9 bases between them. This chain's CDR3 is CASSITRDTQYF. The DNA of the CDR3 is TGTGCCAGCAGTATAACCCGGGATACGCAGTATTTT.

This chain links TRBV18 with TRBJ2-1; no reliable D call. The CDR3 totals 14 residues. Trimming took off 2 bases at V and 7 bases at J, with 12 bases between the two ends. CDR1 is KGHSH and CDR2 is LQKENI in the germline V gene. The DNA of the CDR3 is TGTGCCAGCTCACCATCGATTTCCGGGAATGAGCAGTTCTTC. Translation: CASSPSISGNEQFF.

The J gene is TRBJ1-1, the V gene TRBV5-1; D call uncertain. V shed 1 base and J shed 2 bases, with 18 bases lying between them. Germline assignment: CDR1 SGHRS and CDR2 YFSETQ. The CDR3 covers 17 residues. For the CDR3, the DNA is TGCGCCAGCAGCTTGAATCCCCCAACCGGTGGAAACACTGAAGCTTTCTTT. This translates into CASSLNPPTGGNTEAFF.

The chain couples TRBV5-1 to TRBJ2-5; 9 nucleotides match TRBD1. J gave up 1 base and V 4 bases, and 8 bases lay outside the gene matches. CDR1 is SGHRS, CDR2 YFSETQ, per germline. The CDR3 is made up of 16 amino acids. The CDR3 DNA sequence: TGCGCCAGCAGCCTTAAGACAGGGGGGATCCAAGAGACCCAGTACTTC. Its protein product is CASSLKTGGIQETQYF.

This clone has a single count. The chain carries TRBV9 and TRBJ2-7; weak D call: TRBD2 (6 bases). The CDR3 totals 14 residues. Trimming cost V 4 bases and J 3 bases, with 14 bases left between them. CDR1 and CDR2 from the germline V gene are SGDLS and YYNGEE. In nucleotides, the CDR3 is TGTGCCAGCAGCCCGCTGACTAGTTTCTACGAGCAGTACTTC. Protein product: CASSPLTSFYEQYF.

In DNA, the CDR3 is TGTGCCACCAGCAGAGATGGGGATAACTTTGGAAACACCATATATTTT. Translation gives CATSRDGDNFGNTIYF. J is TRBJ1-3 and V is TRBV15; D not certain. Germline assignment: CDR1 LNHNV and CDR2 YYDKDF (reference sequence). Trimming took 0 bases from V and 3 from J, leaving 12 bases between them. CDR3 size: 16 residues. The whole variable domain, filled in from reference TRBV15 and TRBJ1-3, reads DAMVIQNPRYQVTQFGKPVTLSCSQTLNHNVMYWYQQKSSQAPKLLFHYYDKDFNNEADTPDNFQSRRPNTSFCFLDIRSPGLGDTAMYLCATSRDGDNFGNTIYFGEGSWLTVV.